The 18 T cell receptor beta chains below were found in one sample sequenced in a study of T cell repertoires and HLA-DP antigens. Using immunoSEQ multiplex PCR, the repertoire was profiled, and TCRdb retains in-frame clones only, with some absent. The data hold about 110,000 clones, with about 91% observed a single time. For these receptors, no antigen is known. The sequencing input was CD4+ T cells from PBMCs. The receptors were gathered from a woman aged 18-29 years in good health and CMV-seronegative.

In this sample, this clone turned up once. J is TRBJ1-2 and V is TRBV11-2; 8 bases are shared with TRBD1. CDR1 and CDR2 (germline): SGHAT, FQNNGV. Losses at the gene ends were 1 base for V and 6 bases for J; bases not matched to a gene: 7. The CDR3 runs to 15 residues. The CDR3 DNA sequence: TGTGCCAGCAGCTTAGTAGGACAGGGTGTGAATGGCTACACCTTC. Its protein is CASSLVGQGVNGYTF.

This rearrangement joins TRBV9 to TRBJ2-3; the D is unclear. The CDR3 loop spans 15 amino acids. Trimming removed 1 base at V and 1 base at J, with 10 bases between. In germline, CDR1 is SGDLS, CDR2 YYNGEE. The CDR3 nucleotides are TGTGCCAGCAGCGTATGGGATTCGGGCACAGATACGCAGTATTTT. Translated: CASSVWDSGTDTQYF.

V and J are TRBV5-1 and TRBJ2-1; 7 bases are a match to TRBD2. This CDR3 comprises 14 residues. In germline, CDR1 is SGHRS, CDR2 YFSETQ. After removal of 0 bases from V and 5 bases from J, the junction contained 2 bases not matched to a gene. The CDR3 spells CASSLGDYNNEQFF. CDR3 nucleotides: TGCGCCAGCAGCTTGGGGGACTATAACAATGAGCAGTTCTTC.

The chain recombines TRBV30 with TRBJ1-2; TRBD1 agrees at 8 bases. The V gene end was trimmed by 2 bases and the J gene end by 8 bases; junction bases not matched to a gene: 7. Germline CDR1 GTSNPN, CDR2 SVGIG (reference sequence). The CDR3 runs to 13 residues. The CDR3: CAWSTFDRGGYTF. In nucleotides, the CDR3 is TGTGCCTGGAGTACCTTCGACAGGGGAGGCTACACCTTC.

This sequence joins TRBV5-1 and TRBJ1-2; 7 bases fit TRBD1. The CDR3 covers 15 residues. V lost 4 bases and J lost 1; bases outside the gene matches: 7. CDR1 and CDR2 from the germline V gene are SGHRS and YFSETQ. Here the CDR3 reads CASSESGTVNYGYTF. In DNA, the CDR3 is TGCGCCAGCAGCGAAAGCGGGACAGTTAACTATGGCTACACCTTC. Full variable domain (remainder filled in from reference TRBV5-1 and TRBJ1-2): KAGVTQTPRYLIKTRGQQVTLSCSPISGHRSVSWYQQTPGQGLQFLFEYFSETQRNKGNFPGRFSGRQFSNSRSEMNVSTLELGDSALYLCASSESGTVNYGYTFGSGTRLTVV.

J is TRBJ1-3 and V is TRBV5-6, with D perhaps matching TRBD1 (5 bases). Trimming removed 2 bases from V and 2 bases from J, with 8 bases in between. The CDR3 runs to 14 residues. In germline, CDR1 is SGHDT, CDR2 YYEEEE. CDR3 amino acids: CASSFGGTGNTIYF. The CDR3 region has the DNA TGTGCCAGCAGCTTTGGGGGGACTGGAAACACCATATATTTT.

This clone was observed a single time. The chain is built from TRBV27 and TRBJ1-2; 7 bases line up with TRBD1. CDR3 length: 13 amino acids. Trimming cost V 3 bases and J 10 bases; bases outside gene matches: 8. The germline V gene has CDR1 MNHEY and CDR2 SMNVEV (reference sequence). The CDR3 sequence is CASSFRTGFDYTF. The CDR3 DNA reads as TGTGCCAGCAGTTTCCGGACAGGATTCGACTACACCTTC.

For the CDR3, the DNA is TGTGCCAGCAGCTCGCTTCGGTTCACACTCCGGAACACTGAAGCTTTCTTT. It is translated as CASSSLRFTLRNTEAFF. The chain is built from TRBV28 and TRBJ1-1; D call uncertain. V was pared by 6 bases and J by 1 base, with 21 bases between. CDR1 is MDHEN and CDR2 is SYDVKM in the germline V gene. The CDR3 is 17 residues long.

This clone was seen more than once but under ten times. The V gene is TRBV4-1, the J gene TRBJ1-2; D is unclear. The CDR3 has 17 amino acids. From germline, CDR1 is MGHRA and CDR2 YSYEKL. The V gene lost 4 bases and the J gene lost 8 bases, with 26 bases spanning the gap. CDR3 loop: CASSPPGLGRIQKGYTF. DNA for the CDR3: TGCGCCAGCAGCCCCCCTGGTCTGGGAAGGATCCAGAAAGGCTACACCTTC.

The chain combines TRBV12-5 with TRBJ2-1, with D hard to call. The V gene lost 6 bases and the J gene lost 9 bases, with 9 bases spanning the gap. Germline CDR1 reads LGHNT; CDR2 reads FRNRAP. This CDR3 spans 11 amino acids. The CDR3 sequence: CASGLSGEQFF. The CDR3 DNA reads TGTGCTAGTGGGCTGAGTGGTGAGCAGTTCTTC.

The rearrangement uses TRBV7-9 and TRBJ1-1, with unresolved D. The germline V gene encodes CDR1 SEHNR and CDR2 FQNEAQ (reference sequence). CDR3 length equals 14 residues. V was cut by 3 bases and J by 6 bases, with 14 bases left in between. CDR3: CASSFMTVSPEAFF. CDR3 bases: TGTGCCAGCAGCTTCATGACGGTTTCACCTGAAGCTTTCTTT.

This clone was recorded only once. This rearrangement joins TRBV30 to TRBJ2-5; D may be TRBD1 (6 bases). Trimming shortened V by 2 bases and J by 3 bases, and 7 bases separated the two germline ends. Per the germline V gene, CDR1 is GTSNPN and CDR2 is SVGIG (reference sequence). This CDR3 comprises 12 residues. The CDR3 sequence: CAWSKGEETQYF. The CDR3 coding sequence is TGTGCCTGGAGTAAGGGGGAAGAGACCCAGTACTTC.

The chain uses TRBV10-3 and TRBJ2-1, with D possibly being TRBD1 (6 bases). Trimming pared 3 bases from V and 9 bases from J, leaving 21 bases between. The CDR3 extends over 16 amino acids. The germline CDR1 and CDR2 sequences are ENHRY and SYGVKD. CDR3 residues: CAISDWGQDFSGEQFF. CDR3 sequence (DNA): TGTGCCATCAGTGATTGGGGGCAGGATTTTTCAGGTGAGCAGTTCTTC.

This chain's CDR3 is CAVQGKGYNSPLHF. The CDR3 coding sequence is TGTGCTGTACAGGGAAAAGGCTATAATTCACCCCTCCACTTT. The chain links TRBV7-7 to TRBJ1-6; D may be TRBD1 (6 bases). This CDR3 is built from 14 residues. Germline CDR1 SSHAT, CDR2 FNYEAQ (reference sequence).

The CDR3 DNA follows: TGTGCCAGCAGCTCCGGGACAGGGTCCTACGAGCAGTACTTC. Translation gives CASSSGTGSYEQYF. The chain employs TRBV9 and TRBJ2-7, with 9 bases aligning to TRBD1. The CDR3 is 14 residues long. The germline CDR1 and CDR2 sequences are SGDLS and YYNGEE. V lost 4 bases to trimming and J lost 1 base; unmatched junction nucleotides: 3.

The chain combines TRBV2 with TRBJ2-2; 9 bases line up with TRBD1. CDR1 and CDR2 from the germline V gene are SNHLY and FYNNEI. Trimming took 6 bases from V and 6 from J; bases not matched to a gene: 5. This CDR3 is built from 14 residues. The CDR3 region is CASRDRGIAGELFF. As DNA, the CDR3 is TGTGCCAGCAGAGACAGGGGGATAGCCGGGGAGCTGTTTTTT.

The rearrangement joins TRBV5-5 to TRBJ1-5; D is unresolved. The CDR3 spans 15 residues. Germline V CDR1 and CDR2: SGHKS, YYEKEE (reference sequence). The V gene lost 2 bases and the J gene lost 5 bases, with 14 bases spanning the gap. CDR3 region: CASSFGAGVYQPQHF. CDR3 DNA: TGTGCCAGCAGCTTTGGTGCAGGAGTGTATCAGCCCCAGCATTTT.

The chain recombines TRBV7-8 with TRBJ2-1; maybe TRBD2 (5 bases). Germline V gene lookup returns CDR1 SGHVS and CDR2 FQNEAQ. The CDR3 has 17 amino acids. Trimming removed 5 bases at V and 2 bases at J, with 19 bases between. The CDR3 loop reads CASSPPLRENPYNEQFF. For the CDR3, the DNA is TGTGCCAGCAGCCCCCCTCTGAGGGAAAATCCCTACAATGAGCAGTTCTTC.